This passage covers 4 T cell receptor beta chains from one sample sequenced in a study of blood T cells in healthy people across ages (dated by TCRdb to between 2014 and 2017). Libraries were constructed by 5' RACE. The instrument was an Illumina HiSeq 2500. The second PCR ran for roughly 6 to 11 cycles and used a J-beta primer mix along with a sample-barcoded 5' primer. In TCRdb, the public reads were trimmed at Q25 with fastp and aligned with MiXCR, with productive beta chains retained. Every distinct CDR3 protein forms one entry, paired with its most common genes and DNA. In all, the sample holds about 640,000 distinct CDR3 sequences, and around three fifths of those were seen once. Of the sample, more than 35% falls within the top ten clones. Specimen: blood. These receptors all come from a man between 60 and 75 years old in good health.

The rearrangement joins TRBV3-1 to TRBJ2-5, with 7 bases fitting TRBD2. The CDR3 has 12 amino acids. V was pared by 6 bases and J by 5 bases, with 3 bases of the junction left unmatched. Looked up from germline, CDR1 is LGHDT and CDR2 is YNNKEL (reference sequence). The CDR3 DNA reads TGTGCCAGCAGGTGGGAGGGGGAGACCCAGTACTTC. As protein: CASRWEGETQYF.

The gene calls are TRBV20-1 and TRBJ2-5, with 9 nucleotides matching TRBD2. With 5 bases clipped from V and 2 bases from J, the junction kept 12 bases outside the gene matches. The CDR3 runs to 16 residues. From germline, CDR1 is DFQATT and CDR2 SNEGSKA (reference sequence). The CDR3 nucleotides are TGCAGTGCTTTCCCGCCCAGCGGGGGGAATCAAGAGACCCAGTACTTC. Translating gives CSAFPPSGGNQETQYF.

CDR3 coding DNA: TGTGCCAGCAGTGAAGGGACAGCTTGGGCCACTGAAGCTTTCTTT. Amino acids: CASSEGTAWATEAFF. The chain has TRBV6-1 and TRBJ1-1; D possibly corresponds to TRBD1 (6 bases). This CDR3 has 15 amino acids. Germline CDR1 is MNHNS and CDR2 is SASEGT. V lost 1 base and J 4 bases, leaving 13 bases between the germline ends.

The J gene is TRBJ2-3, the V gene TRBV3-1, with 7 nucleotides matching TRBD2. There are 14 residues in the CDR3. The V and J ends lost 3 bases and 6 bases, in that order; junction bases with no gene match: 6. Germline V gene sequence: CDR1 LGHDT, CDR2 YNNKEL (reference sequence). CDR3: CASSQGGTPDTQYF. Written as DNA, the CDR3 is TGTGCCAGCAGCCAGGGGGGGACTCCCGATACGCAGTATTTT.